One and the same sample provided the 24 T cell receptor beta chains below, sequenced in a study of blood T cells in healthy people across ages. It was with a sample-barcoded 5' primer and a J-beta primer mix that a second PCR of roughly 7 to 12 cycles was run. TCRdb fed the 5' RACE reads into MiXCR, producing one record per CDR3 protein. The data show roughly 1 million distinct CDR3 sequences, under 30% seen once. A further study also used this sample, focusing on T cells of mothers and their children.

The specimen sequenced was blood. These receptors were obtained from a girl aged 2-10 years in good health.

The chain employs TRBV4-2 and TRBJ2-5; 9 positions agree with TRBD2. V shed 4 bases, J shed 4 bases, and the junction held 7 bases outside the gene matches. This CDR3 has 15 residues. Germline V gene data show CDR1 as LGHNA and CDR2 as YNFKEQ. The CDR3 loop reads CASSPLAGEGETQYF. The CDR3 DNA sequence: TGTGCCAGCAGCCCGTTAGCGGGGGAAGGAGAGACCCAGTACTTC.

This clonotype was counted only a few times. The V gene is TRBV29-1, the J gene TRBJ2-3; D is perhaps TRBD1 or TRBD2 (5 bases each). The V gene's germline CDR1 is SQVTM and CDR2 ANQGSEA. This CDR3 has 13 amino acids. V gave up 7 bases and J gave up 2 bases, with 13 bases separating them. In DNA, the CDR3 is TGCAGCGGGGGGACGCTTGCCACAGATACGCAGTATTTT. Amino acid sequence: CSGGTLATDTQYF.

This clonotype was detected only a few times. The J gene is TRBJ1-1, the V gene TRBV14; D is possibly TRBD1 (5 bases). This CDR3 has 14 amino acids. With 0 bases removed from V and 7 bases from J, the gap between germline ends came to 12 bases. Germline-derived CDR1 and CDR2 are SGHDN and FVKESK. The CDR3 sequence: CASSQEFWGDEAFF. For the CDR3, the DNA is TGTGCCAGCAGCCAAGAGTTTTGGGGGGATGAAGCTTTCTTT.

This clonotype was counted only a few times. The chain has TRBV20-1 and TRBJ2-1, with TRBD2 identical over 10 bases. Germline CDR1 DFQATT, CDR2 SNEGSKA (reference sequence). The CDR3 runs to 16 residues. The trim removed 1 base at V and 0 bases at J, leaving 3 bases unmatched. For the CDR3, the DNA is TGCAGTGCTAGAGGGAGCGGGGGGGACTCCTACAATGAGCAGTTCTTC. This gives the protein CSARGSGGDSYNEQFF.

This clonotype was seen more than once but under ten times. The CDR3 loop reads CSAKSGSHDNEQFF. Here the CDR3 DNA reads TGCAGTGCCAAAAGCGGGAGTCACGACAATGAGCAGTTCTTC. This rearrangement joins TRBV20-1 to TRBJ2-1, with 8 bases that match TRBD2. With 6 bases clipped from V and 5 bases from J, the junction kept 9 bases outside the gene matches. The germline V gene has CDR1 DFQATT and CDR2 SNEGSKA (reference sequence). There are 14 residues in the CDR3.

V and J are TRBV19 and TRBJ1-1; a weak D match, TRBD1 (6 bases). Germline CDR1 reads LNHDA; CDR2 reads SQIVND (reference sequence). This CDR3 spans 14 amino acids. V was pared by 7 bases and J by 4 bases, with 16 bases between. CDR3 sequence (DNA): TGTGCCAGTAAAGAGGGGGGCGGGATCACTGAAGCTTTCTTT. Its translation: CASKEGGGITEAFF.

In its sample, this clonotype was seen a few times. This chain links TRBV29-1 with TRBJ2-5, with TRBD2 identical over 7 bases. V shed 5 bases and J 4 bases; nucleotides not matched to a gene: 13. The CDR3 loop spans 15 amino acids. CDR1 and CDR2 from the germline V gene are SQVTM and ANQGSEA. The CDR3 reads CSVRVAGVEGETQYF. Here the CDR3 DNA reads TGCAGCGTTAGGGTCGCGGGAGTGGAGGGAGAGACCCAGTACTTC.

The V gene is TRBV5-1, the J gene TRBJ2-7; TRBD1 matches 7 bases. The junction had 7 bases not matched to a gene; V was cut back by 0 bases and J by 4 bases. CDR1 SGHRS and CDR2 YFSETQ come from the germline V gene. The CDR3 runs 15 residues. CDR3 bases: TGCGCCAGCAGCTTGGGCACTACAGGGGAGTACGAGCAGTACTTC. Encoded protein: CASSLGTTGEYEQYF.

The gene calls are TRBV9 and TRBJ1-1; D perhaps matches TRBD1 (5 bases). Germline V gene sequence: CDR1 SGDLS, CDR2 YYNGEE. Trimming removed 4 bases from V and 1 base from J, with 14 bases in between. This CDR3 comprises 15 residues. CDR3 sequence: CASSPQGFPNTEAFF. CDR3 sequence (DNA): TGTGCCAGCAGCCCCCAGGGCTTTCCGAACACTGAAGCTTTCTTT.

The V gene is TRBV5-5, the J gene TRBJ2-7; D not resolved. The V end was cut by 2 bases, the J end by 3 bases, with 12 bases between. Germline values: CDR1 SGHKS, CDR2 YYEKEE (reference sequence). The CDR3 covers 14 residues. This CDR3 reads CASSLPHGDYEQYF. The DNA of the CDR3 is TGTGCCAGCAGCTTACCCCATGGCGACTACGAGCAGTACTTC.

This clonotype appeared a few times. The chain is built from TRBV13 and TRBJ2-1, with TRBD1 matching over 7 bases. Losses at the gene ends were 6 bases for V and 9 bases for J; bases not matched to a gene: 14. The CDR3 consists of 15 residues. Germline loops: CDR1 PRHDT, CDR2 FYEKMQ (reference sequence). The CDR3 loop reads CASRNRGQLTVEQFF. The CDR3 DNA reads as TGTGCCAGCAGGAATCGGGGACAGCTTACCGTTGAGCAGTTCTTC.

This clonotype was detected only a few times. The chain joins TRBV12-3 or TRBV12-4 to TRBJ2-5; 9 bases map to TRBD2. The CDR3 runs 15 residues. V shed 1 base, J shed 9 bases, and the junction held 9 bases outside the gene matches. CDR3 nucleotide sequence: TGTGCCAGCAGTTTAGAGCGGGGGGCCCGGGGGTCCCAGTACTTC. Encoded protein: CASSLERGARGSQYF.

This chain connects TRBV29-1 to TRBJ2-7; the D is unclear. Trimming stripped 2 bases from V and 0 bases from J, with 8 bases between. CDR1 is SQVTM and CDR2 is ANQGSEA in the germline V gene. The CDR3 sequence is 13 residues long. This chain's CDR3 is CSVESPDSYEQYF. The CDR3 DNA is TGCAGCGTTGAATCTCCGGACTCCTACGAGCAGTACTTC.

This chain uses TRBV4-3 with TRBJ2-2; D is possibly TRBD1 (6 bases). Germline V CDR1 and CDR2: LGHNA, YSLEER. V dropped 1 base and J dropped 5 bases, with 14 bases sitting between them. The CDR3 has 16 amino acids. CDR3 bases: TGCGCCAGCAGCCAAGTCGCGGTAGGGGGAACCGGGGAGCTGTTTTTT. Its translation: CASSQVAVGGTGELFF.

This clonotype was seen more than once but under ten times. The chain combines TRBV7-3 with TRBJ1-2; possible D gene TRBD1, 5 bases. The CDR3 is 15 residues long. Germline V lookup: CDR1 SGHTA, CDR2 FQGTGA. The V gene lost 5 bases and the J gene lost 3 bases, with 16 bases spanning the gap. The CDR3 loop reads CASSPSQGEDYGYTF. CDR3 DNA: TGTGCCAGCAGCCCATCGCAGGGCGAGGACTATGGCTACACCTTC.

The genes are TRBV9 and TRBJ1-1, with no clear D. CDR3 length: 14 amino acids. The V end lost 2 bases, the J end lost 3 bases, and 11 bases lay between the germline ends. Looked up from germline, CDR1 is SGDLS and CDR2 is YYNGEE. CDR3 protein: CASSVLEDHTEAFF. DNA of the CDR3: TGTGCCAGCAGCGTTTTGGAGGATCACACTGAAGCTTTCTTT.

This clonotype appeared a few times. The chain uses TRBV6-2 or TRBV6-3 and TRBJ2-7; no clear D gene. V was trimmed by 0 bases and J by 3 bases, leaving 12 bases between them. The CDR3 has 15 amino acids. Germline assignment: CDR1 MNHEY and CDR2 SVGEGT. Here the CDR3 DNA reads TGTGCCAGCAGTTACTCGAGGCCCCTCGGCTACGAGCAGTACTTC. It yields the protein CASSYSRPLGYEQYF.

This clonotype was found many times. The chain joins TRBV6-6 to TRBJ2-7; D gene uncertain. This CDR3 is 12 amino acids long. V was cut by 4 bases and J by 4 bases, with 8 bases left in between. In germline, CDR1 is MNHNY, CDR2 SVGAGI (reference sequence). The CDR3 here is CASSFTHYEQYF. The CDR3 nucleotides are TGTGCCAGCAGTTTCACCCATTACGAGCAGTACTTC.

The chain employs TRBV28 and TRBJ2-6, with a possible D match to TRBD1 (5 bases). The CDR3 covers 18 residues. V was pared by 5 bases and J by 0 bases, with 17 bases between. Germline lookup yields CDR1 MDHEN and CDR2 SYDVKM. The CDR3 nucleotides read TGTGCCAGCAGTAAGAGCAGGGAAACCTACTCTGGGGCCAACGTCCTGACTTTC. The encoded protein is CASSKSRETYSGANVLTF.

This clonotype was detected once. V is TRBV2 and J is TRBJ2-1; 7 nucleotides line up with TRBD1. The J call is in doubt because the DNA end fits TRBJ2-7 better. Germline CDR1 and CDR2: SNHLY and FYNNEI. This CDR3 has 14 residues. CDR3 residues: CASSLQGKSYEQYF. DNA for the CDR3: TGTGCCAGCAGTCTACAGGGGAAATCCTACGAGCAGTACTTC.

This clonotype was picked up a small number of times. The chain employs TRBV12-3 or TRBV12-4 and TRBJ2-3; 9 positions match TRBD2. V shed 3 bases, J shed 3 bases, and the junction held 4 bases outside the gene matches. The CDR3 is 15 amino acids. CDR3 in amino acids: CASSFLLAGTDTQYF. CDR3 nucleotides: TGTGCCAGCAGTTTTTTGCTAGCGGGGACAGATACGCAGTATTTT.

The rearrangement joins TRBV6-5 to TRBJ2-1; 7 bases are a match to TRBD1. The CDR3 extends over 10 amino acids. Trimming removed 8 bases from V and 9 bases from J; junction bases left unmatched: 1. Germline CDR1 MNHEY, CDR2 SVGAGI. Written as DNA, the CDR3 is TGTGCCAGCGGGGACAGTGAGCAGTTCTTC. Amino acids: CASGDSEQFF.

The rearrangement links TRBV4-1 to TRBJ1-1, with D maybe TRBD1 (5 bases). V was cut by 1 base and J by 6 bases, with 15 bases left in between. CDR1 and CDR2 from the germline V gene are MGHRA and YSYEKL. The CDR3 is made up of 15 amino acids. The CDR3 protein is CASSQVAGVGPEAFF. In DNA form, the CDR3 reads TGCGCCAGCAGCCAAGTTGCGGGTGTGGGGCCTGAAGCTTTCTTT.

A few counts support this clonotype. This chain links TRBV7-8 with TRBJ1-2; possibly TRBD1 for D (6 bases). The CDR3 has 13 amino acids. V lost 5 bases and J 7 bases, leaving 14 bases between the germline ends. Germline V gives CDR1 SGHVS, CDR2 FQNEAQ. CDR3 nucleotide sequence: TGTGCCAGCAGCCAACGGGGGCGGAGTGGCTACACCTTC. Translation: CASSQRGRSGYTF. Combining the CDR3 with reference TRBV7-8 and TRBJ1-2 gives the whole variable domain GAGVSQSPRYKVAKRGQDVALRCDPISGHVSLFWYQQALGQGPEFLTYFQNEAQLDKSGLPSDRFFAERPEGSVSTLKIQRTQQEDSAVYLCASSQRGRSGYTFGSGTRLTVV.